The 20 T cell receptor beta chains below all came from one sample that was sequenced in a study of Graves' ophthalmopathy and Graves' hyperthyroidism. RNA served as the template for amplifying TCR beta CDR3 regions. HTBI primers were employed in first-round RT-PCR, then a second-round multiplex PCR followed. TCRdb reanalysed the multiplex PCR reads using MiXCR and keeps one entry per CDR3 protein. The data contain over a million distinct CDR3 sequences, about 36% of them seen just once; the ten biggest clones take up around 10%. The sequencing sample was made of peripheral blood or thyroid tissue (not recorded which). The source is an adult man with Graves' hyperthyroidism.

A note on this clonotype: This could be a read error, since a much larger clone is one nucleotide away. This chain connects TRBV12-3 or TRBV12-4 to TRBJ2-2; no firm D call. With 6 bases removed from V and 7 bases from J, the gap between germline ends came to 9 bases. This CDR3 is 12 amino acids long. CDR3 DNA: TGTGCCAGCAGCCGGATGATCGGGGAGCTGTTTTTT. This gives the protein CASSRMIGELFF.

This clonotype has only a few counts. The chain uses TRBV20-1 and TRBJ1-4; no clear D. Trimming pared 7 bases from V and 6 bases from J, leaving 6 bases between. The CDR3 has 10 residues. CDR1 is DFQATT and CDR2 is SNEGSKA in the germline V gene (reference sequence). The CDR3: CSVSDEKLFF. In DNA form, the CDR3 reads TGCAGTGTGTCTGATGAAAAACTGTTTTTT.

There are many counts of this clonotype. The DNA for the CDR3 is TGTGCCATCAGAGAGGGGGCGAGTGGAAACACCATATATTTT. It codes for CAIREGASGNTIYF. V and J are TRBV10-3 and TRBJ1-3; 7 bases line up with TRBD1. The V segment lost 6 bases and the J segment 3 bases; nucleotides outside the gene matches: 5. The CDR3 is 14 residues long. In germline, CDR1 is ENHRY, CDR2 SYGVKD.

A few counts support this clonotype. The V and J genes are TRBV2 and TRBJ2-5; no definite D call. Trimming removed 5 bases at V and 4 bases at J, with 11 bases between. CDR1 and CDR2 (germline): SNHLY, FYNNEI. There are 13 residues in the CDR3. The CDR3, as DNA: TGTGCCAGCAGTCGAGGCGACGGAGAGACCCAGTACTTC. Translated: CASSRGDGETQYF.

The chain links TRBV9 to TRBJ2-7; the match to TRBD2 covers 7 bases. Trimming cost V 0 bases and J 3 bases; bases outside gene matches: 6. Germline V gives CDR1 SGDLS, CDR2 YYNGEE. CDR3 size: 15 residues. Written as DNA, the CDR3 is TGTGCCAGCAGCGTAGCTTCTAGCGGAAACTACGAGCAGTACGTC. It yields the protein CASSVASSGNYEQYV.

The gene calls are TRBV7-2 and TRBJ1-4; no firm D call. The CDR3 covers 18 residues. CDR1 is SGHTA and CDR2 is FQGNSA in the germline V gene. V was shortened by 5 bases and J by 2 bases, with 21 bases between the two germline ends. The CDR3 DNA sequence: TGTGCCAGCAGCCCTGTTCGCGGGTACGGTTTGACTAATGAAAAACTGTTTTTT. This gives the protein CASSPVRGYGLTNEKLFF.

This clonotype occurred many times. The rearrangement uses TRBV6-6 and TRBJ2-7, with TRBD2 matching 11 bases. The J segment lost 0 bases and the V segment lost 6 bases, leaving 4 bases of the junction unmatched. Germline loops: CDR1 MNHNY, CDR2 SVGAGI (reference sequence). CDR3 length: 15 residues. The CDR3 DNA reads TGTGCCAGCAGCGACGGGACTAGCGGCTCCTACGAGCAGTACTTC. Amino acids: CASSDGTSGSYEQYF.

The sample holds many counts of this clonotype. V is TRBV6-2 or TRBV6-3 and J is TRBJ1-1; D is ambiguous. Germline assignment: CDR1 MNHEY and CDR2 SVGEGT. This CDR3 contains 14 residues. The V end lost 3 bases, the J end lost 1 base, and 9 bases lay between the germline ends. DNA of the CDR3: TGTGCCAGCAGTTATCGCATGGGGAACACTGAAGCTTTCTTT. Its translation is CASSYRMGNTEAFF.

This clonotype was detected ten times or more. The genes are TRBV5-1 and TRBJ2-7; 11 bases are a match to TRBD1. Germline lookup yields CDR1 SGHRS and CDR2 YFSETQ. This CDR3 is 14 amino acids long. V dropped 4 bases and J dropped 3; count of bases not matched to a gene: 3. In nucleotides, the CDR3 is TGCGCCAGCAGCGGACAGGGGGCGTTCTACGAGCAGTACTTC. As protein: CASSGQGAFYEQYF.

The sample holds a few counts of this clonotype. The CDR3 here is CASSYSRAGLETQYF. In DNA, the CDR3 is TGTGCCAGCAGTTACTCGCGGGCAGGGTTAGAGACCCAGTACTTC. J is TRBJ2-5 and V is TRBV6-5; D possibly matches TRBD1 or TRBD2 (5 bases each). The CDR3 has 15 amino acids. The germline CDR1 and CDR2 sequences are MNHEY and SVGAGI. V was clipped by 0 bases and J by 4 bases, with 12 bases between them.

This clonotype was seen ten or more times. V usage is TRBV7-2 and J usage is TRBJ2-7; TRBD1 matches 8 bases. Trimming removed 5 bases from V and 4 bases from J; junction bases left unmatched: 7. CDR3 length: 14 residues. The germline V gene encodes CDR1 SGHTA and CDR2 FQGNSA. This CDR3 is CASSATGAGYEQYF. As DNA, the CDR3 is TGTGCCAGCAGCGCGACAGGGGCCGGTTACGAGCAGTACTTC.

As concerns this clonotype: As the CDR3 is not closed by the conserved phenylalanine or tryptophan, this likely results from a read error. No DNA is shown, since the ends of the CDR3 on it are uncertain; the CDR3 is the one TCRdb lists. The chain links TRBV5-6 to TRBJ1-5. In germline, CDR1 is SGHDT, CDR2 YYEEEE. The CDR3 numbers 9 amino acids, ends counted. CDR3 residues: CASSLGRLA.

This clonotype was counted at least ten times. The chain employs TRBV29-1 and TRBJ2-7; D is perhaps TRBD1 (5 bases). The CDR3 contains 14 residues. The germline gives CDR1 SQVTM, CDR2 ANQGSEA. Trimming pared 4 bases from V and 2 bases from J, leaving 15 bases between. DNA of the CDR3: TGCAGCGTTGCTAAGCAGGGTGCAACCTACGAGCAGTACTTC. Residues: CSVAKQGATYEQYF.

The genes are TRBV7-9 and TRBJ1-3; D possibly corresponds to TRBD1 (5 bases). Trimming took 4 bases from V and 5 from J, leaving 15 bases between them. CDR3 length: 15 residues. In germline, CDR1 is SEHNR, CDR2 FQNEAQ (reference sequence). CDR3 DNA sequence: TGTGCCAGCAGCTCCTGGACACTTTTTAGAAACACCATATATTTT. Its translation: CASSSWTLFRNTIYF.

On this clonotype itself: This may stem from a read error, because a much larger clone lies one nucleotide away. This chain uses TRBV10-3 with TRBJ1-2, with TRBD1 matching over 12 bases. The CDR3 totals 15 residues. Germline V gene lookup returns CDR1 ENHRY and CDR2 SYGVKD. V shed 5 bases, J shed 7 bases, and the junction held 8 bases outside the gene matches. CDR3 amino acids: CAISLDGDRGLGYTF. CDR3 nucleotides: TGTGCCATCAGTTTGGACGGGGACAGGGGGCTTGGCTACACCTTC.

This clonotype was observed many times. This chain joins TRBV6-5 and TRBJ2-7; D not certain. CDR1 MNHEY and CDR2 SVGAGI come from the germline V gene. The CDR3 spans 11 residues. V shed 5 bases and J shed 7 bases, with 9 bases lying between them. In nucleotides, the CDR3 is TGTGCCAGCAGTGCGTTGGGTGAGCAGTACTTC. This codes for CASSALGEQYF.

The rearrangement uses TRBV11-1 and TRBJ2-5, with a tentative D call TRBD1 (6 bases). CDR1 is SGHAT and CDR2 is FQDESV in the germline V gene (reference sequence). Between the trimmed V and J ends, which lost 5 bases and 7 bases, there was a span of 8 bases. The CDR3 runs to 11 residues. The CDR3: CASSARGTQYF. The CDR3, as DNA: TGTGCCAGCAGCGCCAGGGGGACCCAGTACTTC. The whole variable domain, filled in from reference TRBV11-1 and TRBJ2-5, reads EAEVAQSPRYKITEKSQAVAFWCDPISGHATLYWYRQILGQGPELLVQFQDESVVDDSQLPKDRFSAERLKGVDSTLKIQPAELGDSAMYLCASSARGTQYFGPGTRLLVL.

This clonotype was counted many times. The chain joins TRBV10-3 to TRBJ2-7, with 10 bases identical to TRBD2. V was clipped by 10 bases and J by 4 bases; unmatched bases: 13. Germline V lookup: CDR1 ENHRY, CDR2 SYGVKD. This CDR3 spans 15 amino acids. The chain's CDR3 is CATRVASGRGYEQYF. The CDR3 DNA reads as TGTGCCACCCGGGTAGCTAGCGGGAGAGGATACGAGCAGTACTTC.

This clonotype was seen ten or more times. The V gene is TRBV13, the J gene TRBJ2-7; no clear D gene. V was shortened by 0 bases and J by 2 bases, with 8 bases between the two germline ends. The CDR3 extends over 14 amino acids. Germline V lookup: CDR1 PRHDT, CDR2 FYEKMQ (reference sequence). The CDR3 DNA reads as TGTGCCAGCAGCTTAGGTTTGCTAACCTACGAGCAGTACTTC. Encoded protein: CASSLGLLTYEQYF.

Comments on this clonotype: The CDR3 end shows no conserved phenylalanine or tryptophan, and so a read error is likely. The DNA is omitted, as the CDR3 cannot be located on it reliably, and the CDR3 follows TCRdb's listing. This sequence joins TRBV7-2 and TRBJ2-5; TRBD1 reflects the table's D call only, with no check against the DNA. Germline CDR1 SGHTA, CDR2 FQGNSA. Both ends counted, the CDR3 spans 15 residues. CDR3 loop: CASSWRQGDGYTFGS.